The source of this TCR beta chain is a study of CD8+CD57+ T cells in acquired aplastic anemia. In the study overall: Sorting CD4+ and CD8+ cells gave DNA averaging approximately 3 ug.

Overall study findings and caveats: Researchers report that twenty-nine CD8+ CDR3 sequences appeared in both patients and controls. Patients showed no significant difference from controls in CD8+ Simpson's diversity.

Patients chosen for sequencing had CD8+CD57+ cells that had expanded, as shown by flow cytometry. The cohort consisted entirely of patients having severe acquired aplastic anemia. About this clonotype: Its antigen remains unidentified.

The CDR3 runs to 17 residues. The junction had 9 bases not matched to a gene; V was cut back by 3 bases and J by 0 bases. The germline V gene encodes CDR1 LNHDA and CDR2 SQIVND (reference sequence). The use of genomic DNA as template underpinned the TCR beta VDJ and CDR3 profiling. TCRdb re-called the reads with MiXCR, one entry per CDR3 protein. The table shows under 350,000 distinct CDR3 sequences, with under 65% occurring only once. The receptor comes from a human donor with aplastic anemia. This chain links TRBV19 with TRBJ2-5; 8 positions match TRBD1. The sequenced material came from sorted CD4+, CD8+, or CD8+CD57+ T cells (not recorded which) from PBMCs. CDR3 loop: CASSMSGTGGYQETQYF. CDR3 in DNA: TGTGCCAGTAGTATGAGTGGGACAGGCGGGTACCAAGAGACCCAGTACTTC.